One and the same sample provided the 11 T cell receptor beta chains below, sequenced in a study of T cells after yellow fever vaccination. TCRdb ran MiXCR on the 5' RACE reads and lists one entry per CDR3 protein. The sample comprises under 50,000 distinct CDR3 sequences, more than 6% of which are singletons, and about 10% rests with the top ten. This sample comprised PBMCs, either bulk or a sorted T-cell subset (CD4+, CD8+, memory, or dextramer-sorted; not recorded which), obtained 45 days after the yellow fever booster vaccination. The receptors were sampled from a man aged 25-45 years who received the YFV17D yellow fever vaccine.

The sample holds many counts of this clonotype. The chain combines TRBV28 with TRBJ2-7; 9 nucleotides align to TRBD2. The germline gives CDR1 MDHEN, CDR2 SYDVKM. V gave up 10 bases and J gave up 7 bases; unmatched junction bases: 11. The CDR3 is 13 residues long. CDR3 DNA: TGTGCCATAGAGGCGGGAGGGGGGGGTGAGCAGTACTTC. This translates into CAIEAGGGGEQYF.

This clonotype was picked up many times. The chain has TRBV5-1 and TRBJ2-3; TRBD1 matches at 8 bases. The germline gives CDR1 SGHRS, CDR2 YFSETQ. V trimming: 4 bases; J trimming: 3 bases; junction bases outside the gene matches: 4. This CDR3 comprises 14 residues. The CDR3 reads CASSRDRRTDTQYF. The DNA for the CDR3 is TGCGCCAGCAGCCGGGACAGGAGGACAGATACGCAGTATTTT. Variable domain in full (rest from reference TRBV5-1 and TRBJ2-3): KAGVTQTPRYLIKTRGQQVTLSCSPISGHRSVSWYQQTPGQGLQFLFEYFSETQRNKGNFPGRFSGRQFSNSRSEMNVSTLELGDSALYLCASSRDRRTDTQYFGPGTRLTVL.

The gene calls are TRBV7-9 and TRBJ1-2, with no clear D. The CDR3 covers 10 residues. V dropped 6 bases and J dropped 6 bases, with 5 bases sitting between them. CDR1 SEHNR and CDR2 FQNEAQ come from the germline V gene (reference sequence). DNA of the CDR3: TGTGCCAGCAGTCTACATGGCTACACCTTC. The encoded protein is CASSLHGYTF. Drawing the rest from reference TRBV7-9 and TRBJ1-2, the complete variable domain is DTGVSQNPRHKITKRGQNVTFRCDPISEHNRLYWYRQTLGQGPEFLTYFQNEAQLEKSRLLSDRFSAERPKGSFSTLEIQRTEQGDSAMYLCASSLHGYTFGSGTRLTVV.

This chain joins TRBV15 and TRBJ2-3, with D perhaps matching TRBD2 (6 bases). The CDR3 runs 14 residues. CDR1 is LNHNV, CDR2 YYDKDF, per germline (reference sequence). V was shortened by 7 bases and J by 10 bases, with 21 bases between the two germline ends. CDR3 in DNA: TGTGCCACCAAGGATGGAGGGACCCTCCTTGCGCAGTATTTT. Translation: CATKDGGTLLAQYF. The whole variable domain, filled in from reference TRBV15 and TRBJ2-3, reads DAMVIQNPRYQVTQFGKPVTLSCSQTLNHNVMYWYQQKSSQAPKLLFHYYDKDFNNEADTPDNFQSRRPNTSFCFLDIRSPGLGDTAMYLCATKDGGTLLAQYFGPGTRLTVL.

This clonotype was observed many times. The chain combines TRBV5-1 with TRBJ2-1; D is unclear. The CDR3 consists of 13 residues. V lost 4 bases and J lost 7, with 12 bases in between. CDR1 and CDR2 from the germline V gene are SGHRS and YFSETQ. CDR3 nucleotide sequence: TGCGCCAGCAGCAGGGCCCCCGGTAATGAGCAGTTCTTC. Its protein product is CASSRAPGNEQFF. Based on the CDR3 plus reference TRBV5-1 and TRBJ2-1, the full variable domain is KAGVTQTPRYLIKTRGQQVTLSCSPISGHRSVSWYQQTPGQGLQFLFEYFSETQRNKGNFPGRFSGRQFSNSRSEMNVSTLELGDSALYLCASSRAPGNEQFFGPGTRLTVL.

The table lists this clonotype with a few counts. Here the CDR3 reads CASSLEPHNQPQHF. Here the CDR3 DNA reads TGTGCCAGCAGCTTAGAACCACACAATCAGCCCCAGCATTTT. The rearrangement uses TRBV7-2 and TRBJ1-5; no definite D call. The CDR3 length is 14 residues. Between the trimmed V and J ends, which lost 1 base and 3 bases, there was a span of 7 bases. In germline, CDR1 is SGHTA, CDR2 FQGNSA.

This clonotype has more than one count but fewer than ten. The chain joins TRBV18 to TRBJ2-2; TRBD2 agrees at 7 bases. With 6 bases clipped from V and 0 bases from J, the junction kept 10 bases outside the gene matches. This CDR3 is 17 amino acids long. Germline V gene lookup returns CDR1 KGHSH and CDR2 LQKENI. CDR3 bases: TGTGCCAGCTCGGTCCAGCGGGGAACTACGAACACCGGGGAGCTGTTTTTT. Translating it yields CASSVQRGTTNTGELFF.

This clonotype was found many times. The rearrangement links TRBV20-1 to TRBJ2-7; 7 bases fit TRBD1. The junction had 9 bases not matched to a gene; V was cut back by 5 bases and J by 2 bases. The CDR3 consists of 14 residues. CDR1 is DFQATT, CDR2 SNEGSKA, per germline (reference sequence). The CDR3 sequence: CSASTTGNTYEQYF. Here the CDR3 DNA reads TGCAGTGCTTCAACGACAGGGAACACCTACGAGCAGTACTTC.

The V and J genes are TRBV20-1 and TRBJ2-1; 14 positions agree with TRBD2. Losses at the gene ends were 5 bases for V and 1 base for J; bases not matched to a gene: 13. The CDR3 runs to 19 residues. Looked up from germline, CDR1 is DFQATT and CDR2 is SNEGSKA (reference sequence). The CDR3 loop reads CSAETRLAGGPRSYNEQFF. In DNA, the CDR3 is TGCAGTGCTGAAACCCGACTAGCGGGAGGGCCGAGGTCCTACAATGAGCAGTTCTTC.

The V and J genes are TRBV6-1 and TRBJ2-5; D possibly matches TRBD1 or TRBD2 (5 bases each). The CDR3 extends over 19 amino acids. Germline CDR1 reads MNHNS; CDR2 reads SASEGT. Trimming pared 2 bases from V and 2 bases from J, leaving 24 bases between. This CDR3 reads CASSESTPGLTRAQETQYF. CDR3 nucleotides: TGTGCCAGCAGTGAAAGCACCCCGGGATTGACCAGGGCACAAGAGACCCAGTACTTC.

In its sample, this clonotype was seen a few times. V gene TRBV6-1 combines with J gene TRBJ2-3; D might be TRBD1 or TRBD2, each matching 5 bases. The CDR3 spans 19 residues. Germline values: CDR1 MNHNS, CDR2 SASEGT. V lost 5 bases and J 6 bases, leaving 30 bases between the germline ends. The chain's CDR3 is CASSQTPSGQGRRVDTQYF. The CDR3 coding sequence is TGTGCCAGCAGTCAAACCCCCTCCGGGCAGGGCCGGCGGGTCGATACGCAGTATTTT.